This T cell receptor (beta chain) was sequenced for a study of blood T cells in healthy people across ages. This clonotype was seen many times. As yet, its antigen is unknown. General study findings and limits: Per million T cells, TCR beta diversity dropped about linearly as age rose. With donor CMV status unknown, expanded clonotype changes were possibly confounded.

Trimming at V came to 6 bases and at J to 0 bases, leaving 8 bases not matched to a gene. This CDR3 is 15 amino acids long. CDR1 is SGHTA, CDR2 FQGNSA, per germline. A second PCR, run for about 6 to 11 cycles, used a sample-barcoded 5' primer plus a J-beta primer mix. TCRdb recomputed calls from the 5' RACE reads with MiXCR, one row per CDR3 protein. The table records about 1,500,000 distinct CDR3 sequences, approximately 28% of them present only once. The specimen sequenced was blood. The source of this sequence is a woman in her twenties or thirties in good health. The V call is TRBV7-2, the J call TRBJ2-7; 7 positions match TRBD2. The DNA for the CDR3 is TGTGCCAGCAGAAGTAGCGGGCTAAACTCCTACGAGCAGTACTTC. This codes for CASRSSGLNSYEQYF.